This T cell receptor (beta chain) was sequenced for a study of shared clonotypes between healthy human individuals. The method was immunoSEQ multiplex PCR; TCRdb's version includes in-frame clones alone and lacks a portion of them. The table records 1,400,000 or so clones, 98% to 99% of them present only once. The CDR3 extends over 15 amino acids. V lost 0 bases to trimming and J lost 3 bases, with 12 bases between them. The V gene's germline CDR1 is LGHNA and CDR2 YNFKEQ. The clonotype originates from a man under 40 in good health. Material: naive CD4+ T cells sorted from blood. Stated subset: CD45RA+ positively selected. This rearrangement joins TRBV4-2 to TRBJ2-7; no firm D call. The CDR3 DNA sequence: TGTGCCAGCAGCCAAGATTTGGTAGACGTCTACGAGCAGTACTTC. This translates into CASSQDLVDVYEQYF.